The 22 T cell receptor beta chains below all came from one sample that was sequenced in a study of identifying expanded T cells in peripheral blood. Using immunoSEQ multiplex PCR, the repertoire was profiled, and TCRdb retains in-frame clones only, with some absent. The sample holds about 90,000 clones, approximately 83% seen once. Sequenced input: blood. The receptors stem from a person aged 18 to 70 in good health.

V and J are TRBV5-6 and TRBJ1-1, with D uncertain. V shed 2 bases and J shed 5 bases, with 13 bases lying between them. The CDR3 loop spans 14 amino acids. CDR1 is SGHDT, CDR2 YYEEEE, per germline. The CDR3 reads CASSFSGIPTEAFF. CDR3 bases: TGTGCCAGCAGCTTCTCCGGGATTCCGACTGAAGCTTTCTTT.

V is TRBV7-2 and J is TRBJ2-7; D may be TRBD1 (6 bases). There are 17 residues in the CDR3. Trimming pared 2 bases from V and 5 bases from J, leaving 22 bases between. Germline CDR1 SGHTA, CDR2 FQGNSA. CDR3 coding DNA: TGTGCCAGCAGCTTATCTCAGACAGGATTTAGGCAGAACGAGCAGTACTTC. Encoded protein: CASSLSQTGFRQNEQYF. The full variable domain, in which reference TRBV7-2 and TRBJ2-7 provide the parts outside the CDR3, is GAGVSQSPSNKVTEKGKDVELRCDPISGHTALYWYRQSLGQGLEFLIYFQGNSAPDKSGLPSDRFSAERTGGSVSTLTIQRTQQEDSAVYLCASSLSQTGFRQNEQYFGPGTRLTVT.

In this sample, this clone turned up once. This chain uses TRBV7-6 with TRBJ2-3; a weak D match, TRBD1 (6 bases). Germline V lookup: CDR1 SGHVS, CDR2 FNYEAQ. The ends were cut back, 5 bases at V and 0 bases at J, with 12 bases in the middle. The CDR3 sequence is 15 residues long. The DNA of the CDR3 is TGTGCCAGCAGCCCAACGGGACACAGCACAGATACGCAGTATTTT. Protein: CASSPTGHSTDTQYF.

Worth noting for this clone: Additional DNA sequences in this sample encode the identical CDR3. This chain uses TRBV7-2 with TRBJ1-6; D unclear. The ends were cut back, 5 bases at V and 6 bases at J, with 8 bases in the middle. Germline V CDR1 and CDR2: SGHTA, FQGNSA. CDR3 size: 13 residues. CDR3 sequence: CASSTTTNSPLHF. The CDR3, as DNA: TGTGCCAGCAGCACCACTACTAATTCACCCCTCCACTTT.

The chain employs TRBV19 and TRBJ1-2; no firm D call. V was shortened by 7 bases and J by 6 bases, with 15 bases between the two germline ends. This CDR3 has 13 residues. Germline V CDR1 and CDR2: LNHDA, SQIVND (reference sequence). CDR3 nucleotides: TGTGCCAGTACTCGGTGGCAGGATGATGGCTACACCTTC. It is translated as CASTRWQDDGYTF.

The chain couples TRBV2 to TRBJ1-4, with a weak D call TRBD1 (5 bases). V gave up 8 bases and J gave up 4 bases, with 17 bases separating them. The CDR3 covers 15 residues. CDR1 is SNHLY and CDR2 is FYNNEI in the germline V gene. CDR3 in DNA: TGTGCCAGCGCTAGGGGTGACAGCCTTAATGAAAAACTGTTTTTT. Encoded protein: CASARGDSLNEKLFF.

V usage is TRBV29-1 and J usage is TRBJ1-4; D is ambiguous. This CDR3 has 13 residues. Trimming shortened V by 5 bases and J by 0 bases, and 7 bases separated the two germline ends. CDR1 and CDR2 from the germline V gene are SQVTM and ANQGSEA. CDR3 sequence reads: CSVWGATNEKLFF. The CDR3 DNA reads TGCAGCGTTTGGGGAGCAACTAATGAAAAACTGTTTTTT. Filled out from reference TRBV29-1 and TRBJ1-4, the complete variable domain reads SAVISQKPSRDICQRGTSLTIQCQVDSQVTMMFWYRQQPGQSLTLIATANQGSEATYESGFVIDKFPISRPNLTFSTLTVSNMSPEDSSIYLCSVWGATNEKLFFGSGTQLSVL.

The rearrangement uses TRBV2 and TRBJ1-2; 7 positions match TRBD1. The CDR3 extends over 14 amino acids. Germline V CDR1 and CDR2: SNHLY, FYNNEI. V dropped 6 bases and J dropped 4; count of bases not matched to a gene: 8. CDR3 loop: CASSASTGPYGYTF. The CDR3 DNA reads TGTGCCAGCAGCGCTTCGACAGGGCCCTATGGCTACACCTTC. Using reference TRBV2 and TRBJ1-2 for the parts outside the CDR3, the full variable domain is EPEVTQTPSHQVTQMGQEVILRCVPISNHLYFYWYRQILGQKVEFLVSFYNNEISEKSEIFDDQFSVERPDGSNFTLKIRSTKLEDSAMYFCASSASTGPYGYTFGSGTRLTVV.

The chain links TRBV2 to TRBJ1-3, with D possibly TRBD1 on 5 matching bases. CDR3 length: 15 residues. Germline V gene sequence: CDR1 SNHLY, CDR2 FYNNEI. Trimming cost V 8 bases and J 7 bases, with 21 bases left between them. CDR3 sequence: CASVRGRSIGNTIYF. The CDR3 nucleotides read TGTGCCAGCGTTCGGGGACGCTCTATCGGGAACACCATATATTTT.

This clone appeared once. V is TRBV9 and J is TRBJ2-1, with D perhaps being TRBD1 or TRBD2 (6 bases each). The CDR3 loop spans 15 amino acids. Germline V gene sequence: CDR1 SGDLS, CDR2 YYNGEE. V was clipped by 0 bases and J by 4 bases, with 11 bases between them. As DNA, the CDR3 is TGTGCCAGCAGCGTAGAGGGGGGCCCATACAATGAGCAGTTCTTC. This encodes CASSVEGGPYNEQFF.

In this sample, this clone turned up once. The J gene is TRBJ2-1, the V gene TRBV5-1, with D possibly being TRBD2 (6 bases). V dropped 2 bases and J dropped 5 bases, with 14 bases sitting between them. CDR3 length: 15 amino acids. CDR1 is SGHRS and CDR2 is YFSETQ in the germline V gene. The CDR3 sequence: CASSLLPGDHNEQFF. The CDR3 DNA sequence: TGCGCCAGCAGCTTATTACCGGGGGATCACAATGAGCAGTTCTTC.

The chain combines TRBV11-2 with TRBJ2-5, with 12 bases aligning to TRBD2. Germline V lookup: CDR1 SGHAT, CDR2 FQNNGV. The CDR3 runs to 16 residues. With 5 bases clipped from V and 3 bases from J, the junction kept 7 bases outside the gene matches. CDR3 sequence: CASSPLAGGPEETQYF. The DNA for the CDR3 is TGTGCCAGCAGCCCCCTAGCGGGGGGGCCCGAAGAGACCCAGTACTTC.

The chain combines TRBV11-3 with TRBJ1-2, with TRBD1 matching over 8 bases. Trimming at V came to 5 bases and at J to 4 bases, leaving 6 bases not matched to a gene. CDR1 SGHNT and CDR2 YENEEA come from the germline V gene. The CDR3 loop spans 14 amino acids. DNA for the CDR3: TGTGCCAGCAGCCACTCCGGGACAGGCTATGGCTACACCTTC. This encodes CASSHSGTGYGYTF.

The chain combines TRBV6-6 with TRBJ2-5; 15 bases are a match to TRBD2. Unmatched junction bases numbered 6, after V lost 6 bases and J lost 4 bases. This CDR3 is built from 16 residues. The germline CDR1 and CDR2 sequences are MNHNY and SVGAGI (reference sequence). In nucleotides, the CDR3 is TGTGCCAGCAGGGGACTAGCGGGGGGCTGGGGAGAGACCCAGTACTTC. Translation: CASRGLAGGWGETQYF.

The chain carries TRBV5-6 and TRBJ1-2; D may be TRBD1 (6 bases). CDR3 length: 14 amino acids. Between the trimmed V and J ends, which lost 0 bases and 3 bases, there was a span of 9 bases. Germline CDR1 reads SGHDT; CDR2 reads YYEEEE. Here the CDR3 DNA reads TGTGCCAGCAGCTTGGCCCGGACAGACTATGGCTACACCTTC. Translating gives CASSLARTDYGYTF.

The chain employs TRBV5-1 and TRBJ2-6; D perhaps matches TRBD2 (5 bases). This CDR3 has 16 amino acids. V was clipped by 0 bases and J by 0 bases, with 7 bases between them. Germline V gene sequence: CDR1 SGHRS, CDR2 YFSETQ. CDR3 DNA sequence: TGCGCCAGCAGCTTGGACGGGGTCTCTGGGGCCAACGTCCTGACTTTC. Protein: CASSLDGVSGANVLTF.

The J gene is TRBJ2-7, the V gene TRBV7-6; the D gene is possibly TRBD1 (7 bases). CDR3 length equals 14 residues. CDR1 and CDR2 (germline): SGHVS, FNYEAQ. Trimming shortened V by 5 bases and J by 6 bases, and 17 bases separated the two germline ends. CDR3: CASSQGEADIEQYF. CDR3 sequence (DNA): TGTGCCAGCAGCCAGGGGGAGGCGGACATCGAGCAGTACTTC.

CDR3 nucleotide sequence: TGTGCCAGCAGCCCGGGGACAGGGGCCCTTCCGCAGTTCTTC. Translated, it gives CASSPGTGALPQFF. This chain connects TRBV7-2 to TRBJ2-1, with 10 bases fitting TRBD1. The CDR3 loop spans 14 amino acids. CDR1 and CDR2 from the germline V gene are SGHTA and FQGNSA. V lost 5 bases, J lost 12 bases, and 10 bases stayed unmatched. Together with reference TRBV7-2 and TRBJ2-1, the CDR3 gives the full variable domain: GAGVSQSPSNKVTEKGKDVELRCDPISGHTALYWYRQSLGQGLEFLIYFQGNSAPDKSGLPSDRFSAERTGGSVSTLTIQRTQQEDSAVYLCASSPGTGALPQFFGPGTRLTVL.

The genes are TRBV15 and TRBJ2-2, with 7 positions matching TRBD1. There are 15 residues in the CDR3. Germline values: CDR1 LNHNV, CDR2 YYDKDF (reference sequence). With V trimmed by 3 bases and J by 5 bases, 6 bases remained unmatched. DNA of the CDR3: TGTGCCACCAGCAGTAGCGACAGGGAGACCGGGGAGCTGTTTTTT. Translating gives CATSSSDRETGELFF.

The chain couples TRBV5-8 to TRBJ2-3, with TRBD2 matching over 7 bases. CDR3 size: 17 residues. Germline lookup yields CDR1 SGHTS and CDR2 YDEGEE. The ends lost 0 bases at V and 2 bases at J; junction bases unmatched: 9. CDR3 coding DNA: TGTGCCAGCAGCTTGGGGTCTAGCGGTGGGGCCACAGATACGCAGTATTTT. It translates to CASSLGSSGGATDTQYF.

The chain carries TRBV13 and TRBJ1-2; tentatively, D is TRBD1 (5 bases). The CDR3 loop spans 13 amino acids. CDR1 is PRHDT and CDR2 is FYEKMQ in the germline V gene (reference sequence). Trimming pared 3 bases from V and 11 bases from J, leaving 16 bases between. CDR3: CASSLGTYDVYTF. CDR3 coding DNA: TGTGCCAGCAGCTTGGGGACCTATGACGTTTACACCTTC. Filled out from reference TRBV13 and TRBJ1-2, the complete variable domain reads AAGVIQSPRHLIKEKRETATLKCYPIPRHDTVYWYQQGPGQDPQFLISFYEKMQSDKGSIPDRFSAQQFSDYHSELNMSSLELGDSALYFCASSLGTYDVYTFGSGTRLTVV.

The chain uses TRBV7-9 and TRBJ2-5, with D uncertain. In germline, CDR1 is SEHNR, CDR2 FQNEAQ (reference sequence). This CDR3 is built from 12 residues. Trimming stripped 1 base from V and 2 bases from J, with 2 bases between. The CDR3: CASSLVQETQYF. The CDR3 bases are TGTGCCAGCAGCTTAGTTCAAGAGACCCAGTACTTC.